This T cell receptor beta chain comes out of a study of CD8+ T cells in alopecia areata. CD4+ and CD8+ T cells were sorted from PBMCs stained for CD3, CD4 and CD8. The CDR3 extends over 15 amino acids. Looked up from germline, CDR1 is SGHDN and CDR2 is FVKESK. The V and J ends lost 7 bases and 5 bases, in that order; junction bases with no gene match: 7. Regarding the study as a whole: Possibly because of HLA-related factors, TCR sharing was less clear across patients than in mice. Clonality in lesional scalp, especially alopecia totalis/universalis, exceeded that of normal scalp. Normal skin's resident alphabeta T cells are also sequenced in scalp samples.

Isolated RNA was reverse transcribed into cDNA used as the sequencing template. TCRdb's copy holds only in-frame clones and misses some; the assay was immunoSEQ multiplex PCR. The table lists roughly 30,000 clones, about three fifths of them singletons. This clone was detected only a few times. Its specificity is unknown. This TCR derives from a human donor with alopecia areata. The sample taken for sequencing was NKG2D-high CD8+ T cells sorted from blood. The chain couples TRBV14 to TRBJ2-1, with TRBD2 matching over 11 bases. Written as DNA, the CDR3 is TGTGCCAGCAACTTAGCGGGAGGGGTAAACAATGAGCAGTTCTTC. Its translation is CASNLAGGVNNEQFF.